These 3 T cell receptor beta chains originate from one sample sequenced in a study of cytomegalovirus exposure and HLA in healthy donors (dated by TCRdb to about 2017). Libraries came from the immunoSEQ multiplex PCR assay. For the multiplex PCR, a mixture combining 60 forward primers for TCR Vbeta segments and 13 reverse primers for TCR Jbeta segments was used. The source is immuneACCESS, and TCRdb retained only in-frame sequences with V and J called. Part of the clones is not carried over; for the studies checked, unresolved V genes explain less than half of this, and the remainder is unexplained. The sample includes about 170,000 clones, with 80% observed a single time. The top ten constitute 1% of the sample. Sequenced sample: PBMCs. The receptors stem from a woman aged 50 to 60 in good health and CMV-seropositive.

This chain uses TRBV28 with TRBJ2-7, with D possibly matching TRBD1 (7 bases). The V end lost 4 bases, the J end lost 7 bases, and 11 bases lay between the germline ends. The CDR3 has 12 residues. Looked up from germline, CDR1 is MDHEN and CDR2 is SYDVKM. CDR3 protein: CASSWGDREQYF. The CDR3 DNA follows: TGTGCCAGCAGTTGGGGGGACAGAGAGCAGTACTTC.

The J gene is TRBJ1-1, the V gene TRBV7-8; 7 positions match TRBD1. This CDR3 region has 14 residues. The trim removed 5 bases at V and 4 bases at J, leaving 7 bases unmatched. CDR1 and CDR2 from the germline V gene are SGHVS and FQNEAQ. CDR3 coding DNA: TGTGCCAGCAGCCCCCCGACAGGGACCACTGAAGCTTTCTTT. Its protein product is CASSPPTGTTEAFF. Together with reference TRBV7-8 and TRBJ1-1, the CDR3 gives the full variable domain: GAGVSQSPRYKVAKRGQDVALRCDPISGHVSLFWYQQALGQGPEFLTYFQNEAQLDKSGLPSDRFFAERPEGSVSTLKIQRTQQEDSAVYLCASSPPTGTTEAFFGQGTRLTVV.

The gene calls are TRBV28 and TRBJ1-1; weak D call: TRBD1 (5 bases). This CDR3 spans 13 amino acids. Per the germline V gene, CDR1 is MDHEN and CDR2 is SYDVKM. The V end lost 7 bases, the J end lost 5 bases, and 14 bases lay between the germline ends. Written as DNA, the CDR3 is TGTGCCAGCACCCGTGGGGGGGATACTGAAGCTTTCTTT. Protein sequence: CASTRGGDTEAFF. Supplemented by reference TRBV28 and TRBJ1-1, the full variable domain reads DVKVTQSSRYLVKRTGEKVFLECVQDMDHENMFWYRQDPGLGLRLIYFSYDVKMKEKGDIPEGYSVSREKKERFSLILESASTNQTSMYLCASTRGGDTEAFFGQGTRLTVV.